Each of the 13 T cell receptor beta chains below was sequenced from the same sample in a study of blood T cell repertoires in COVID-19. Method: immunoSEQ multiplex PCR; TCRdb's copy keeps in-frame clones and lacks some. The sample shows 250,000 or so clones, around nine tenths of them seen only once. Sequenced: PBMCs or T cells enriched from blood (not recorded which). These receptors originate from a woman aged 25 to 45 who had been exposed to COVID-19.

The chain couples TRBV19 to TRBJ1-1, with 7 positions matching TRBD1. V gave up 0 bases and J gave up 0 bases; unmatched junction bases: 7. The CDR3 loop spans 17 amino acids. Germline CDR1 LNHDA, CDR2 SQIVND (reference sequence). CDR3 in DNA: TGTGCCAGTAGTATAGATCCTCGACAGGGTATGAACACTGAAGCTTTCTTT. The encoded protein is CASSIDPRQGMNTEAFF.

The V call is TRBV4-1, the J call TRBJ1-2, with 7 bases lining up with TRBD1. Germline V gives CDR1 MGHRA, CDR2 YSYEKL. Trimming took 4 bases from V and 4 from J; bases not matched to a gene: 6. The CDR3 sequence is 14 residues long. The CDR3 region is CASSPRTGGYGYTF. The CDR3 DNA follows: TGCGCCAGCAGCCCCCGGACAGGTGGCTATGGCTACACCTTC.

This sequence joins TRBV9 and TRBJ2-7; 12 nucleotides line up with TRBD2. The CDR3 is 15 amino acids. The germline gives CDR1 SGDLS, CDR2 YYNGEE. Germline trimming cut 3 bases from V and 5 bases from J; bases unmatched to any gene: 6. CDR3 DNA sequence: TGTGCCAGCAGCGGTCTAGCGGGAGGGCCCCACGAGCAGTACTTC. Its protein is CASSGLAGGPHEQYF.

This chain's CDR3 is CASSSGGYGYTF. As DNA, the CDR3 is TGTGCCAGCAGCTCCGGGGGCTATGGCTACACCTTC. V gene TRBV11-2 combines with J gene TRBJ1-2, with D possibly matching TRBD1 (5 bases). The CDR3 sequence is 12 residues long. Germline loops: CDR1 SGHAT, CDR2 FQNNGV. Trimming removed 4 bases at V and 4 bases at J, with 7 bases between.

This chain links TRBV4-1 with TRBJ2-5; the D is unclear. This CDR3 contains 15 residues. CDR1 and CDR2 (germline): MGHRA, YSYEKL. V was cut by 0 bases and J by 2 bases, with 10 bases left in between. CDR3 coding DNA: TGCGCCAGCAGCCAAGATTCCCTACCTCAAGAGACCCAGTACTTC. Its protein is CASSQDSLPQETQYF.

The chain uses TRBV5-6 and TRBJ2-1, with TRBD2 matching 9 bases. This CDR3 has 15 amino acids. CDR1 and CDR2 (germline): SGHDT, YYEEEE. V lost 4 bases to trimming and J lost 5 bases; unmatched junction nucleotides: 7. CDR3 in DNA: TGTGCCAGCAGCAACTTAGCGGGAGACCACAATGAGCAGTTCTTC. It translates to CASSNLAGDHNEQFF.

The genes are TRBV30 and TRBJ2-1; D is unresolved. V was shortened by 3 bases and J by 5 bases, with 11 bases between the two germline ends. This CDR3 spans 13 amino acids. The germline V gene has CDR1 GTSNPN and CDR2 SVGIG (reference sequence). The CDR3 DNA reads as TGTGCCTGGAGCTCTTACTCACACAATGAGCAGTTCTTC. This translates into CAWSSYSHNEQFF. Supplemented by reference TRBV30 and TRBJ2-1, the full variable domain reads SQTIHQWPATLVQPVGSPLSLECTVEGTSNPNLYWYRQAAGRGLQLLFYSVGIGQISSEVPQNLSASRPQDRQFILSSKKLLLSDSGFYLCAWSSYSHNEQFFGPGTRLTVL.

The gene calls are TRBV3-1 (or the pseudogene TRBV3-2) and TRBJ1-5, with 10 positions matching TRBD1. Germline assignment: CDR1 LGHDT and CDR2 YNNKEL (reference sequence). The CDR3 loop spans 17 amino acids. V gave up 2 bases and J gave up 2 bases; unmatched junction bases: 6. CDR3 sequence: CASSQKGQGVGNQPQHF. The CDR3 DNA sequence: TGTGCCAGCAGCCAAAAAGGACAGGGGGTGGGCAATCAGCCCCAGCATTTT.

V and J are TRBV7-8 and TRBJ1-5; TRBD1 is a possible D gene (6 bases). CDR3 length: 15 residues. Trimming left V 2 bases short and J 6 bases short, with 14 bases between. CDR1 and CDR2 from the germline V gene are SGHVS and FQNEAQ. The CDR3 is CASSLLRGTGQPQHF. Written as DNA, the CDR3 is TGTGCCAGCAGCTTACTCAGGGGCACGGGTCAGCCCCAGCATTTT.

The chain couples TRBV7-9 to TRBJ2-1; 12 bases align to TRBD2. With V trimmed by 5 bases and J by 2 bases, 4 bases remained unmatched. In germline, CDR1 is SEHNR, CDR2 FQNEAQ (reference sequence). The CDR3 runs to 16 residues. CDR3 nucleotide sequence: TGTGCCAGCAGCCCCCCTAGCGGGAGGGCCTACAATGAGCAGTTCTTC. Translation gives CASSPPSGRAYNEQFF. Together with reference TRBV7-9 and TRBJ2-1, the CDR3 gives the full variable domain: DTGVSQNPRHKITKRGQNVTFRCDPISEHNRLYWYRQTLGQGPEFLTYFQNEAQLEKSRLLSDRFSAERPKGSFSTLEIQRTEQGDSAMYLCASSPPSGRAYNEQFFGPGTRLTVL.

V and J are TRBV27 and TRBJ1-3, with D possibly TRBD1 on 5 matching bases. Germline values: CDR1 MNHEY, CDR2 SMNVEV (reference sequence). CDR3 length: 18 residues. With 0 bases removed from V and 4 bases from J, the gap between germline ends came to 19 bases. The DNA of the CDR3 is TGTGCCAGCAGTTTATCGGCCCACGGCAGGGATAGCGGAAACACCATATATTTT. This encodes CASSLSAHGRDSGNTIYF.

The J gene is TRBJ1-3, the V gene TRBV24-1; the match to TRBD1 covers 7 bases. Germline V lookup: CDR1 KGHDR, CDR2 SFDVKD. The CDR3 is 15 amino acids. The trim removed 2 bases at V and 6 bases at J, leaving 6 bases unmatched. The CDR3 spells CATSDSRGYENTIYF. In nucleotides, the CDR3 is TGTGCCACCAGTGATTCCAGGGGGTATGAAAACACCATATATTTT.

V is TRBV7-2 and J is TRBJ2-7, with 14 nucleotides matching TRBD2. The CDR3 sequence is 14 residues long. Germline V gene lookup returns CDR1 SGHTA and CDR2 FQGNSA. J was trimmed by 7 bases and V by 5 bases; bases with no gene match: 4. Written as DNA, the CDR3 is TGTGCCAGCAGCCTGGGACTAGCGGGAGAAGAGCAGTACTTC. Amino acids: CASSLGLAGEEQYF.